This record covers a single T cell receptor (beta chain). The sample belongs to a study of blood T cell repertoires in COVID-19. On the study more broadly: COVID-19 samples collected from the United States, Italy and Spain covered acute and convalescent phases. Sources were T cells, B-cell-depleted T cells, or PBMCs; the material itself was cDNA or gDNA.

In the original analysis: Estimates of nucleated cell counts were drawn from the amplification of reference gene primers. Generated by immunoSEQ multiplex PCR, the TCRdb table keeps only in-frame clones and is missing some. The DNA gave D and trimming, while V, J and clone size come from that table. Of some 140,000 clones in the sample, 75% to 95% were seen once. The germline V gene has CDR1 LGHDT and CDR2 YNNKEL (reference sequence). This CDR3 is 16 amino acids long. V shed 0 bases and J shed 5 bases, with 14 bases lying between them. This TCR was sampled from a man in his fifties or sixties with acute or convalescent COVID-19. The chain recombines TRBV3-1 (or the pseudogene TRBV3-2) with TRBJ2-1, with D possibly being TRBD2 (6 bases). Sequenced material: peripheral blood. The CDR3 nucleotides read TGTGCCAGCAGCCAAGAAGCGGGTGGGGGAAACAATGAGCAGTTCTTC. This translates into CASSQEAGGGNNEQFF.